This TCR beta chain was sequenced in a study of T cell responses to AZD1222 COVID-19 vaccine. Study background: Doses given second, at about 4 or about 12 weeks, were pooled.

CDR3 length: 16 residues. The germline V and J ends were trimmed by 2 bases and 0 bases, with 14 bases remaining between them. Germline V CDR1 and CDR2: LGHDT, YNNKEL (reference sequence). Sequencing was performed with immunoSEQ multiplex PCR; in TCRdb, only in-frame clones are kept and a portion is missing. The data show some 150,000 clones, about 93% seen once. Findings of the study overall: Per reports, nearly half of all spike-specific TCRs target regions that are unmutated in variants.

Notes on this clone: Its antigen is not identified.

The J gene is TRBJ2-7, the V gene TRBV3-1 (or the pseudogene TRBV3-2); possibly TRBD2 for D (5 bases). Material: peripheral blood, obtained on day 0 of AZD1222 vaccination. This receptor was taken from an adult in good health. CDR3 bases: TGTGCCAGCAGCCAACGAACCGGCCGGGGCTCCTACGAGCAGTACTTC. Its translation is CASSQRTGRGSYEQYF.